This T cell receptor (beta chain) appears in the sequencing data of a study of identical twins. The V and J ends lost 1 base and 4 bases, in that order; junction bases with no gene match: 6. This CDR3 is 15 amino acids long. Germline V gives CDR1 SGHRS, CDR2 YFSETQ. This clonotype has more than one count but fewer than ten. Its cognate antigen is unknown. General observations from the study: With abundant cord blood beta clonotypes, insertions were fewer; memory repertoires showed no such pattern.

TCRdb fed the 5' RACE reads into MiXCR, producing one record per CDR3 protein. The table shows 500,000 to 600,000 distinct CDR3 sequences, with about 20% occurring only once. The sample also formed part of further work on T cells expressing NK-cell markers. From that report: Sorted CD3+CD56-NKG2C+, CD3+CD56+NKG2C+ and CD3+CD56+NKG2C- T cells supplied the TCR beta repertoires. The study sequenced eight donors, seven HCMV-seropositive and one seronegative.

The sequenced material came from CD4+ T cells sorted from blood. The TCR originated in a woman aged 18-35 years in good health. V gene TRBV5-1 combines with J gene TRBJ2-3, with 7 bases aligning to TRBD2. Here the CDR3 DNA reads TGCGCCAGCAGCTTGCCAAGCGGGGCACCAGATACGCAGTATTTT. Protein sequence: CASSLPSGAPDTQYF. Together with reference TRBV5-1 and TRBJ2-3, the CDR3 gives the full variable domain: KAGVTQTPRYLIKTRGQQVTLSCSPISGHRSVSWYQQTPGQGLQFLFEYFSETQRNKGNFPGRFSGRQFSNSRSEMNVSTLELGDSALYLCASSLPSGAPDTQYFGPGTRLTVL.